The 29 T cell receptor beta chains below come from one sample, sequenced in a study of CD8 T cells in ankylosing spondylitis. Each CDR3 protein gets one entry after TCRdb re-called the 5' RACE reads with MiXCR. The sample has 290,000 or so distinct CDR3 sequences; around 20% are singletons. The sequenced material came from blood, either unsorted or a sorted T cell fraction (not recorded which). The receptors derive from a female donor with ankylosing spondylitis or in good health (not recorded which).

V usage is TRBV7-6 and J usage is TRBJ2-3, with D possibly TRBD1 on 5 matching bases. The CDR3 consists of 15 residues. V lost 6 bases and J 1 base, leaving 14 bases between the germline ends. Germline V gene data show CDR1 as SGHVS and CDR2 as FNYEAQ. CDR3 bases: TGTGCCAGCAGTGACGTGGGCAGGGGCACAGATACGCAGTATTTT. Amino acid sequence: CASSDVGRGTDTQYF.

This clonotype was counted between two and nine times. The CDR3 region is CATSSHLGGHNEQFF. CDR3 DNA sequence: TGTGCCACCAGCAGCCACCTTGGGGGACACAATGAGCAGTTCTTC. The V gene is TRBV15, the J gene TRBJ2-1; D is tentatively TRBD1 or TRBD2 (5 bases each). V was pared by 3 bases and J by 5 bases, with 14 bases between. The germline V gene has CDR1 LNHNV and CDR2 YYDKDF (reference sequence). The CDR3 sequence is 15 residues long. The entire variable domain, with the rest obtained from reference TRBV15 and TRBJ2-1, is as follows: DAMVIQNPRYQVTQFGKPVTLSCSQTLNHNVMYWYQQKSSQAPKLLFHYYDKDFNNEADTPDNFQSRRPNTSFCFLDIRSPGLGDTAMYLCATSSHLGGHNEQFFGPGTRLTVL.

The V and J genes are TRBV12-3 or TRBV12-4 and TRBJ1-1, with D maybe TRBD1 (5 bases). V lost 7 bases and J lost 5, with 17 bases in between. This CDR3 is built from 14 residues. The chain's CDR3 is CASTLRGGSTEAFF. The CDR3, as DNA: TGTGCCAGCACCCTCCGGGGGGGTTCAACTGAAGCTTTCTTT.

This clonotype was counted many times. The chain carries TRBV29-1 and TRBJ2-7; TRBD1 agrees at 9 bases. The germline V gene has CDR1 SQVTM and CDR2 ANQGSEA. This CDR3 comprises 13 residues. The J segment lost 6 bases and the V segment lost 7 bases, leaving 10 bases of the junction unmatched. In DNA form, the CDR3 reads TGCAGCGCTACTCCGGGACAGGGACCCGAGCAGTACTTC. This codes for CSATPGQGPEQYF.

This clonotype was counted many times. The chain employs TRBV7-2 and TRBJ2-3; D is unclear. CDR1 and CDR2 (germline): SGHTA, FQGNSA. CDR3 length: 13 amino acids. The germline V and J ends were trimmed by 3 bases and 3 bases, with 7 bases remaining between them. CDR3 sequence (DNA): TGTGCCAGCAGCTTCGGGTCGACAGATACGCAGTATTTT. Protein product: CASSFGSTDTQYF.

The rearrangement links TRBV20-1 to TRBJ2-7, with TRBD2 identical over 9 bases. The CDR3 contains 15 residues. The J segment lost 2 bases and the V segment lost 5 bases, leaving 10 bases of the junction unmatched. Germline CDR1 reads DFQATT; CDR2 reads SNEGSKA (reference sequence). In nucleotides, the CDR3 is TGCAGTGCTGAGGAGACTAGCGGAGGCCCCTACGAGCAGTACTTC. Amino acid sequence: CSAEETSGGPYEQYF.

The chain is built from TRBV2 and TRBJ1-5; D unresolved. V lost 5 bases to trimming and J lost 0 bases, with 5 bases between them. The V gene's germline CDR1 is SNHLY and CDR2 FYNNEI. The CDR3 extends over 13 amino acids. DNA for the CDR3: TGTGCCAGCAGTCCGGTTAGCAATCAGCCCCAGCATTTT. Translating gives CASSPVSNQPQHF.

This clonotype has ten or more counts. DNA for the CDR3: TGCAGTGCGGCAATCAATGAGCAGTTCTTC. Translating gives CSAAINEQFF. The genes are TRBV20-1 and TRBJ2-1; D is ambiguous. The CDR3 has 10 amino acids. Germline CDR1 and CDR2: DFQATT and SNEGSKA (reference sequence). Trimming removed 6 bases at V and 6 bases at J, with 6 bases between.

This CDR3 is CASSLRAGIQYF. In DNA form, the CDR3 reads TGTGCCAGCAGCTTAAGGGCAGGCATTCAGTACTTC. The chain carries TRBV7-2 and TRBJ2-4; D is undetermined. The CDR3 totals 12 residues. V lost 2 bases and J 9 bases, leaving 8 bases between the germline ends. Germline V gene data show CDR1 as SGHTA and CDR2 as FQGNSA.

This clonotype was observed many times. This chain connects TRBV12-3 or TRBV12-4 to TRBJ2-5; D ambiguous. Trimming removed 6 bases from V and 2 bases from J, with 10 bases in between. The CDR3 runs 13 residues. CDR3 sequence reads: CASSSGPQETQYF. In DNA, the CDR3 is TGTGCCAGCAGCTCCGGACCGCAAGAGACCCAGTACTTC.

The rearrangement joins TRBV7-2 to TRBJ2-7, with TRBD2 matching 7 bases. The germline CDR1 and CDR2 sequences are SGHTA and FQGNSA. The V and J ends lost 4 bases and 4 bases, in that order; junction bases with no gene match: 7. This CDR3 contains 14 residues. The CDR3, as DNA: TGTGCCAGCAGCTGGGAGGGAGAGCTGTACGAGCAGTACTTC. This codes for CASSWEGELYEQYF. Full variable domain (rest looked up from reference TRBV7-2 and TRBJ2-7): GAGVSQSPSNKVTEKGKDVELRCDPISGHTALYWYRQSLGQGLEFLIYFQGNSAPDKSGLPSDRFSAERTGGSVSTLTIQRTQQEDSAVYLCASSWEGELYEQYFGPGTRLTVT.

This chain joins TRBV5-1 and TRBJ2-1; a possible D gene is TRBD2 (6 bases). With 4 bases removed from V and 9 bases from J, the gap between germline ends came to 23 bases. This CDR3 is 16 amino acids long. Germline assignment: CDR1 SGHRS and CDR2 YFSETQ. CDR3 sequence reads: CASSHGGLVLLPEQFF. CDR3 nucleotide sequence: TGCGCCAGCAGCCACGGAGGGCTAGTCCTACTCCCTGAGCAGTTCTTC.

The rearrangement joins TRBV12-3 or TRBV12-4 to TRBJ2-1; D is perhaps TRBD1 or TRBD2 (6 bases each). V lost 7 bases, J lost 8 bases, and 18 bases lay in between. CDR3 length equals 14 residues. The CDR3 sequence: CASTPGASYDEQFF. Here the CDR3 DNA reads TGTGCCAGCACCCCGGGGGCGAGTTACGATGAGCAGTTCTTC.

This clonotype was detected many times. The CDR3 protein is CASSEGTVGNLRDTQYF. The CDR3 nucleotides are TGTGCCAGCAGCGAGGGGACTGTGGGGAACCTACGGGATACGCAGTATTTT. This chain links TRBV9 with TRBJ2-3; D may be TRBD2 (6 bases). Germline loops: CDR1 SGDLS, CDR2 YYNGEE. V lost 3 bases to trimming and J lost 6 bases, with 23 bases between them. The CDR3 runs 17 residues.

This clonotype was observed a few times. V and J are TRBV20-1 and TRBJ2-7; D is tentatively TRBD1 or TRBD2 (5 bases each). Germline V gives CDR1 DFQATT, CDR2 SNEGSKA (reference sequence). Between the trimmed V and J ends, which lost 0 bases and 2 bases, there was a span of 14 bases. CDR3 size: 15 residues. The CDR3 DNA sequence: TGCAGTGCTAGAGATCGGAAACGGGGACCCTACGAGCAGTACTTC. Translation: CSARDRKRGPYEQYF.

This sequence joins TRBV24-1 and TRBJ1-1; 7 nucleotides align to TRBD1. The CDR3 has 15 amino acids. The ends lost 5 bases at V and 5 bases at J; junction bases unmatched: 10. Germline loops: CDR1 KGHDR, CDR2 SFDVKD. The CDR3 spells CATSARTQGSTEAFF. The CDR3 DNA reads as TGTGCCACCAGTGCCCGGACACAGGGGTCGACTGAAGCTTTCTTT.

This rearrangement joins TRBV5-4 to TRBJ2-5, with a tentative D call TRBD2 (5 bases). This CDR3 region has 15 residues. Germline V gene sequence: CDR1 SGHNT, CDR2 YYREEE (reference sequence). The V and J ends lost 4 bases and 5 bases respectively, with 18 bases between them. The CDR3 loop reads CASSPRTRRPETQYF. The CDR3 nucleotides are TGTGCCAGCAGCCCGCGGACTCGACGGCCTGAGACCCAGTACTTC. Drawing the rest from reference TRBV5-4 and TRBJ2-5, the complete variable domain is ETGVTQSPTHLIKTRGQQVTLRCSSQSGHNTVSWYQQALGQGPQFIFQYYREEENGRGNFPPRFSGLQFPNYSSELNVNALELDDSALYLCASSPRTRRPETQYFGPGTRLLVL.

This clonotype was seen a few times. The rearrangement uses TRBV29-1 and TRBJ1-2; D gene unclear. V lost 3 bases and J 6 bases, leaving 5 bases between the germline ends. The CDR3 has 10 residues. CDR1 is SQVTM and CDR2 is ANQGSEA in the germline V gene. CDR3 sequence: CSVDQDGYTF. CDR3 DNA: TGCAGCGTTGACCAGGATGGCTACACCTTC.

This clonotype was detected a few times. V is TRBV20-1 and J is TRBJ2-5; TRBD2 might be the D (6 bases). Deletions cut 2 bases from V and 2 bases from J, with 9 bases between. Germline values: CDR1 DFQATT, CDR2 SNEGSKA (reference sequence). CDR3 size: 13 residues. The CDR3 nucleotides are TGCAGTGCTAGACCTAGCGCACAAGAGACCCAGTACTTC. This translates into CSARPSAQETQYF.

This clonotype was picked up a small number of times. The chain uses TRBV20-1 and TRBJ1-5; no firm D call. The CDR3 loop spans 16 amino acids. With 1 base removed from V and 1 base from J, the gap between germline ends came to 14 bases. CDR1 DFQATT and CDR2 SNEGSKA come from the germline V gene (reference sequence). CDR3 sequence: CSARVFPGASNQPQHF. In DNA form, the CDR3 reads TGCAGTGCTAGAGTTTTCCCTGGAGCGAGCAATCAGCCCCAGCATTTT.

At least ten counts were recorded for this clonotype. The chain joins TRBV29-1 to TRBJ1-1; the D gene is possibly TRBD1 (5 bases). This CDR3 spans 14 amino acids. V lost 7 bases and J lost 0, with 15 bases in between. Germline V gene data show CDR1 as SQVTM and CDR2 as ANQGSEA. For the CDR3, the DNA is TGCAGCGCGAGATTCCGACAGATGAACACTGAAGCTTTCTTT. Protein: CSARFRQMNTEAFF.

The chain recombines TRBV6-1 with TRBJ2-1; 7 bases are a match to TRBD2. Germline V lookup: CDR1 MNHNS, CDR2 SASEGT. V dropped 1 base and J dropped 8; count of bases not matched to a gene: 17. This CDR3 has 18 residues. CDR3 coding DNA: TGTGCCAGCAGTGAAGACATCCTGACTAGCCTCCTTACCGATGAGCAGTTCTTC. Its protein product is CASSEDILTSLLTDEQFF.

This clonotype has more than one count but fewer than ten. The chain carries TRBV7-9 and TRBJ2-5; D gene uncertain. Germline CDR1 is SEHNR and CDR2 is FQNEAQ (reference sequence). V was shortened by 5 bases and J by 4 bases, with 14 bases between the two germline ends. The CDR3 runs to 14 residues. The CDR3 is CASSPRQSGETQYF. For the CDR3, the DNA is TGTGCCAGCAGCCCTCGTCAAAGTGGAGAGACCCAGTACTTC.

V usage is TRBV5-1 and J usage is TRBJ2-1; 11 bases map to TRBD2. The CDR3 runs to 15 residues. Unmatched junction bases numbered 9, after V lost 9 bases and J lost 4 bases. The germline V gene has CDR1 SGHRS and CDR2 YFSETQ. The CDR3: CATSIGTSGYNEQFF. The CDR3 DNA reads TGCGCCACCTCCATTGGGACTAGCGGTTACAATGAGCAGTTCTTC.

This clonotype was seen a few times. The rearrangement uses TRBV6-5 and TRBJ2-1; 15 bases map to TRBD2. V lost 5 bases and J lost 8; bases outside the gene matches: 10. This CDR3 is 17 amino acids long. Germline V gene lookup returns CDR1 MNHEY and CDR2 SVGAGI. The CDR3: CASSRTSGRGPYHEQFF. The CDR3 bases are TGTGCCAGCAGTCGGACTAGCGGGAGGGGTCCATATCATGAGCAGTTCTTC.

The CDR3 loop is CASSPPQGNEQFF. DNA of the CDR3: TGTGCCAGCAGTCCGCCACAGGGCAATGAGCAGTTCTTC. The chain combines TRBV7-3 with TRBJ2-1; a weak D match, TRBD1 (6 bases). This CDR3 region has 13 residues. Germline lookup yields CDR1 SGHTA and CDR2 FQGTGA. V gave up 6 bases and J gave up 6 bases, with 12 bases separating them.

This clonotype was seen more than once but under ten times. The V gene is TRBV20-1, the J gene TRBJ2-7, with TRBD2 matching 15 bases. The CDR3 is 15 residues long. V shed 6 bases, J shed 5 bases, and the junction held 8 bases outside the gene matches. Germline-derived CDR1 and CDR2 are DFQATT and SNEGSKA (reference sequence). The CDR3 region has the DNA TGCAGTGCCGCTAGGACTAGCGGGAGGGCCCACGAGCAGTACTTC. It codes for CSAARTSGRAHEQYF.

The V call is TRBV20-1, the J call TRBJ1-1; TRBD1 matches at 9 bases. From germline, CDR1 is DFQATT and CDR2 SNEGSKA (reference sequence). The junction had 15 bases not matched to a gene; V was cut back by 3 bases and J by 10 bases. There are 15 residues in the CDR3. Here the CDR3 DNA reads TGCAGTGCTAGGGAACCGTCGACAGGGGGAGATGGAGCTTTCTTT. Translating gives CSAREPSTGGDGAFF.

This sequence joins TRBV6-2 or TRBV6-3 and TRBJ1-5, with TRBD1 identical over 8 bases. The CDR3 runs to 14 residues. V dropped 6 bases and J dropped 5; count of bases not matched to a gene: 6. Germline V gene sequence: CDR1 MNHEY, CDR2 SVGEGT. DNA of the CDR3: TGTGCCAGCAGAGCGACAGGGGAGGATCAGCCCCAGCATTTT. Its translation: CASRATGEDQPQHF.